This T cell receptor (beta chain) emerged from a study of OX40 agonist ivuxolimab in advanced cancers. Across the study: In three patients, partial responses were observed, one with hepatocellular carcinoma and two with cutaneous melanoma.

V lost 6 bases, J lost 7 bases, and 12 bases stayed unmatched. Germline V lookup: CDR1 MDHEN, CDR2 SYDVKM. This CDR3 contains 16 residues. Profiled with immunoSEQ multiplex PCR; TCRdb holds only in-frame clones, not every one. Here the sample spans tens of thousands of clones, around 90% being singletons. The source is an adult with an advanced solid tumor such as melanoma, head and neck, liver or kidney cancer. The specimen was CD4+ or CD8+ T cells sorted from blood, collected in a trial of the OX40 agonist ivuxolimab. The V and J genes are TRBV28 and TRBJ2-2; TRBD2 aligns across 9 bases. The CDR3 here is CASRLRRGGSDGELFF. The CDR3 DNA is TGTGCCAGCAGGCTCCGGCGGGGGGGAAGTGACGGGGAGCTGTTTTTT.